The clone carrying this TCR beta chain was picked up a small number of times. The data derive from a study of T-cell reconstitution after alpha-beta-depleted transplantation in children. Preparation of the TCRbeta library was carried out with unique molecular identifiers. MiXCR was run by TCRdb on the PCR reads, yielding one entry per CDR3 protein. The sample holds hundreds of thousands of distinct CDR3 sequences; around 12% are singletons and the top ten take less than 6.5%. The sequencing here drew on PBMCs from the stem cell graft donor, taken from the stem cell graft. This receptor was obtained from a human donor who donated a stem cell graft to a child with combined immunodeficiency.

CDR3 in amino acids: CASSSASGGSYEQYF. The CDR3, as DNA: TGCGCCAGCAGCTCCGCTAGCGGGGGCTCCTACGAGCAGTACTTC. The V call is TRBV4-3, the J call TRBJ2-7; 10 bases line up with TRBD2. The CDR3 has 15 residues. Germline trimming cut 5 bases from V and 0 bases from J; bases unmatched to any gene: 4. Germline V lookup: CDR1 LGHNA, CDR2 YSLEER.